This paragraph reports one T cell receptor (beta chain). The V gene lost 1 base and the J gene lost 5 bases, with 9 bases spanning the gap. The CDR3 runs 13 residues. The germline V gene has CDR1 LNHNV and CDR2 YYDKDF (reference sequence). Each PCR replicate from the sorted subsets contained about 210 ng DNA, which is tens of thousands of T cell genomes. Sequencing was performed with immunoSEQ multiplex PCR; in TCRdb, only in-frame clones are kept and a portion is missing. This sample carries about 2.4 million clones, roughly 93% of them seen once, and the ten largest clones take about 0.34%. This entry comes from a study of shared clonotypes between healthy human individuals. Study overall: A donor's plate count was three for CD4 naive and three for CD4 memory; CD8 naive had two and CD8 memory one.

Each sample came from a Caucasian adult donor living in Nashville, Tennessee. CD4+ cells yielded CD45RA+ naive and CD45RA-negative memory subsets. The receptor comes from a man between 18 and 35 years old in good health. Some clones in this sample may be carry-over from other donors' samples. The chain combines TRBV15 with TRBJ2-7; D is unresolved. The sample consisted of naive CD4+ T cells from PBMCs. The subset was: CD45RA+ positively selected. Here the CDR3 reads CATSRGGLDEQYF. CDR3 bases: TGTGCCACCAGCAGAGGGGGTCTTGACGAGCAGTACTTC.